This T cell receptor (beta chain) is from a study of circulating and synovial CD4+ cells in juvenile arthritis (dated by TCRdb to the mid-2010s). A note on the overall study: Within each patient, the study compared the TCRbeta CDR3 repertoires of three groups: circulating HLA-DR+ CD4 T cells, bulk blood CD4 T cells, and synovial CD4 T cells. Repertoire sequencing aimed to confirm that a circulating synovial-like CD4 T cell subset was enriched in synovial clonotypes.

On this clone: Its antigen has not been determined. The input lacks base qualities; no much larger clone sits a single base away.

The full study reports these points: Because overlap with synovium rose as sequencing depth increased, the measured fractions of shared clonotypes likely underestimated the overlap of the full repertoire. Circulating pathogenic-like lymphocytes were found to cluster with synovial T cells, and a substantially higher fraction of CDR3 sequences was shared with synovium by circulating pathogenic-like lymphocytes than by bulk blood. Traditional Vbeta family usage analysis did not detect the difference between circulating pathogenic-like lymphocytes and bulk blood T cells. Lower diversity was observed in synovial and circulating pathogenic-like lymphocyte repertoires than in bulk blood CD4 repertoires, and some CPL samples were found to be as oligoclonal as synovium. CPL and bulk blood CD4 samples differed in T cell genome counts by at least an order of magnitude, so sample-size effects were addressed.

Library preparation employed the immunoSEQ multiplex PCR assay. An external provider carried out the TCRbeta CDR3 sequencing as a commercial service. As for how the authors treated the data: The analyses relied on productive nucleotide sequences along with amino acid sequences obtained through in silico translation. Diversity was measured as Renyi entropy over a range of alpha values, and the median of 200 repeated subsamples was taken to equalise sample size. Pairwise repertoire distance was calculated as one minus the Chao-modified Jaccard index, correcting for under-sampling, and used for clustering. Frequency-weighted overlap with synovial clonotypes was calculated across 200 sample sizes, using 200 draws without replacement for each, and the value reported was the one at the size of the smaller sample. Here the immuneACCESS table is served through TCRdb, limited to in-frame sequences with V and J called. Missing clones are a known gap in these copies; in checked studies unresolved V genes cover under half, and the rest lacks a known reason. V and J calls and clone size come straight from that table; D and trimming were deduced from the DNA. Counted in this sample were under 40,000 clones; roughly 96% of them appeared once. In total, the top ten clones hold roughly 0.7% of the sample.

The sequenced samples were obtained from patients with active juvenile idiopathic arthritis. Sorting was carried out immediately after cells were thawed, and dead cells were excluded with Live/Dead Fixable Near-IR Stain. The clonotype was recovered from a human donor with juvenile idiopathic arthritis. The sample taken for sequencing was CD4+ T cells from blood.

The DNA reads as follows: TGCAGCGTTGGGGGAGGTGCTGAAGCTTTCTTT. The resulting protein is CSVGGGAEAFF. This chain is built from TRBV29-1 and TRBJ1-1; there is no confident call for the D gene. The CDR3, from cysteine to phenylalanine, totals 11 residues. Just the 33-base CDR3 DNA is kept, in frame starting at base 1. Between the V and J ends, shortened by 4 bases and 6 bases respectively, the junction contains 9 bases. The germline V gene provides CDR1 SQVTM and CDR2 ANQGSEA.